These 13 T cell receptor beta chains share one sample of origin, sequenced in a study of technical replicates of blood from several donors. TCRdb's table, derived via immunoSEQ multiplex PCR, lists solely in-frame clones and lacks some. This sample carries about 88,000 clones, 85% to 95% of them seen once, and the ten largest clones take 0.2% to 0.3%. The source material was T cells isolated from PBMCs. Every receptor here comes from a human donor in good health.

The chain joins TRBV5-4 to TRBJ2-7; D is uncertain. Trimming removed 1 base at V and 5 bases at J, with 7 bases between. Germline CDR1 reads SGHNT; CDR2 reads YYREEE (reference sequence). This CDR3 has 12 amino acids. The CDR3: CASSLSTDEQYF. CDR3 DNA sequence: TGTGCCAGCAGCTTGTCGACTGACGAGCAGTACTTC.

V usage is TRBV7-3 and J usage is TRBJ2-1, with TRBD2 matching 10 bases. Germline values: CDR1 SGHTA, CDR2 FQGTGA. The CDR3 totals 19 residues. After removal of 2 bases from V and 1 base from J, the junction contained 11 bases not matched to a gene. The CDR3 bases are TGTGCCAGCAGCTTAGGACTCAGGTTAGCGGGGGGATCCTACAATGAGCAGTTCTTC. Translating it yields CASSLGLRLAGGSYNEQFF.

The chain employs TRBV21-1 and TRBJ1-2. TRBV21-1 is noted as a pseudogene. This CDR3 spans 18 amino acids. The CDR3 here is CASSKGPWRELSNYGYTF. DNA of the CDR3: TGTGCCAGCAGCAAAGGGCCCTGGAGGGAACTATCTAACTATGGCTACACCTTC.

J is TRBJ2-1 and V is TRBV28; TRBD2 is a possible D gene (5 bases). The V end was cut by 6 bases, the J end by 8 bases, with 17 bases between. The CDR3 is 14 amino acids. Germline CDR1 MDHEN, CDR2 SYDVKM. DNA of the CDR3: TGTGCCAGCAGCCCTGGACTTTCCAGAGATGAGCAGTTCTTC. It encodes CASSPGLSRDEQFF. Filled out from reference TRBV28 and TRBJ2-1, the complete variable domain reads DVKVTQSSRYLVKRTGEKVFLECVQDMDHENMFWYRQDPGLGLRLIYFSYDVKMKEKGDIPEGYSVSREKKERFSLILESASTNQTSMYLCASSPGLSRDEQFFGPGTRLTVL.

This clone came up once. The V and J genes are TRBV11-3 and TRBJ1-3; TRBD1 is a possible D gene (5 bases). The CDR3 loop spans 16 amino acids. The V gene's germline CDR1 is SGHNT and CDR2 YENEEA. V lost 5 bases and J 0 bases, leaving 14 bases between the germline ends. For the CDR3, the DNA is TGTGCCAGCAGCGGGGCTCGAATCTACTCTGGAAACACCATATATTTT. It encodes CASSGARIYSGNTIYF.

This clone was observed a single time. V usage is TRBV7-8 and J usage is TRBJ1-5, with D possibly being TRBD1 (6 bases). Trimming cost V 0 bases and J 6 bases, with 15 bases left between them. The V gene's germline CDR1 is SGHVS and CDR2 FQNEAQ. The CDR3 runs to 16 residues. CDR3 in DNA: TGTGCCAGCAGCTTAGCTCGGGGGCGGGGGCCTCAGCCCCAGCATTTT. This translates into CASSLARGRGPQPQHF. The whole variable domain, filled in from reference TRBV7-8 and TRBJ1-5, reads GAGVSQSPRYKVAKRGQDVALRCDPISGHVSLFWYQQALGQGPEFLTYFQNEAQLDKSGLPSDRFFAERPEGSVSTLKIQRTQQEDSAVYLCASSLARGRGPQPQHFGDGTRLSIL.

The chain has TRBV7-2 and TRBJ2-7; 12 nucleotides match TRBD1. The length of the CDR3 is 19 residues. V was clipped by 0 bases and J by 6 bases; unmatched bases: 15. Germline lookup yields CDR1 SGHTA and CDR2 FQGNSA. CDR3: CASSLAGTGGSPSSFEQYF. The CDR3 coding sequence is TGTGCCAGCAGCTTAGCCGGGACAGGGGGCTCACCCTCCTCTTTCGAGCAGTACTTC.

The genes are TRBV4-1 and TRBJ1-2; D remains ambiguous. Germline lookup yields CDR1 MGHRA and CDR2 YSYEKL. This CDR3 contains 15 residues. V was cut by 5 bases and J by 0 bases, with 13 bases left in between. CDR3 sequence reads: CASSSQPVANYGYTF. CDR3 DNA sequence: TGCGCCAGCAGCTCACAGCCCGTAGCTAACTATGGCTACACCTTC.

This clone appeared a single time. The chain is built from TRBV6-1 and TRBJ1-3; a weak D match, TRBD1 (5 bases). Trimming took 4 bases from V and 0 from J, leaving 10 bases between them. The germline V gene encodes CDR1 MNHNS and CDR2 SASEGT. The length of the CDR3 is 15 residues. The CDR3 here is CASSGPGDSGNTIYF. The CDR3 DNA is TGTGCCAGCAGTGGTCCGGGGGACTCTGGAAACACCATATATTTT.

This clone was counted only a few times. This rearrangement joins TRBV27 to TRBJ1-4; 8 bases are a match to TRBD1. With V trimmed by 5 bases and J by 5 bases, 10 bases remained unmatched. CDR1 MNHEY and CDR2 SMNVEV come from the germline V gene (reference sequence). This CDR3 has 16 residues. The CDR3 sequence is CASSLGTGWLNEKLFF. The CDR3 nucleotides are TGTGCCAGCAGTCTAGGGACAGGTTGGCTAAATGAAAAACTGTTTTTT. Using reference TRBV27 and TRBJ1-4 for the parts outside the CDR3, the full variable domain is EAQVTQNPRYLITVTGKKLTVTCSQNMNHEYMSWYRQDPGLGLRQIYYSMNVEVTDKGDVPEGYKVSRKEKRNFPLILESPSPNQTSLYFCASSLGTGWLNEKLFFGSGTQLSVL.

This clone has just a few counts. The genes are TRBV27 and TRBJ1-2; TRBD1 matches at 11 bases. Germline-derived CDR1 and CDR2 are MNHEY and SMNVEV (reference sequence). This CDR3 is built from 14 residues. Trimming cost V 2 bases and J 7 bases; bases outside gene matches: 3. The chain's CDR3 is CASSLGQGAFGYTF. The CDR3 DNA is TGTGCCAGCAGTTTAGGACAGGGGGCGTTTGGCTACACCTTC.

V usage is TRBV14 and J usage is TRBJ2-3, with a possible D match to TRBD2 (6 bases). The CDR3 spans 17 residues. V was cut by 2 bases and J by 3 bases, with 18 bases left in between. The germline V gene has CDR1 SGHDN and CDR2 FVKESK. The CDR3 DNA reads TGTGCCAGCAGCCAAACGGGACTCAGCCCCGGAACAGATACGCAGTATTTT. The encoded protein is CASSQTGLSPGTDTQYF.

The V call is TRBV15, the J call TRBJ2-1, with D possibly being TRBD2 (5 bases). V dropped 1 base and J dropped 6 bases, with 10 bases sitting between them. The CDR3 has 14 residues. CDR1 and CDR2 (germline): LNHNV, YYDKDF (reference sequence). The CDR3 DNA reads TGTGCCACCAGCAGAGCTAGCCGTGTCAATGAGCAGTTCTTC. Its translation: CATSRASRVNEQFF.